The 25 T cell receptor beta chains below were found in one sample sequenced in a study of cytomegalovirus exposure and HLA in healthy donors. With 60 Vbeta and 13 Jbeta primers, the PCR was carried out. The protocol was immunoSEQ multiplex PCR, while the TCRdb copy is restricted to in-frame clones and leaves out a portion. The sample holds under 200,000 clones, around 63% seen once. The source material was PBMCs. These receptors all stem from a woman in her late teens or twenties in good health and CMV-seropositive.

This sequence joins TRBV28 and TRBJ1-2, with 7 bases that match TRBD1. The CDR3 is 14 residues long. Looked up from germline, CDR1 is MDHEN and CDR2 is SYDVKM. Trimming removed 1 base from V and 9 bases from J; junction bases left unmatched: 8. The CDR3 DNA reads as TGTGCCAGCAGTTTATCAGGGGGTGCTTATAGCTACACCTTC. Translated: CASSLSGGAYSYTF.

The J gene is TRBJ2-7, the V gene TRBV5-6, with 7 bases that match TRBD2. Germline V lookup: CDR1 SGHDT, CDR2 YYEEEE. This CDR3 has 15 amino acids. V lost 0 bases, J lost 2 bases, and 5 bases stayed unmatched. CDR3 region: CASSLAGGGPYEQYF. The CDR3, as DNA: TGTGCCAGCAGCTTGGCAGGCGGGGGACCCTACGAGCAGTACTTC.

The J gene is TRBJ2-5, the V gene TRBV6-4; maybe TRBD1 (6 bases). Germline V lookup: CDR1 MRHNA, CDR2 SNTAGT. The CDR3 covers 16 residues. With 2 bases removed from V and 7 bases from J, the gap between germline ends came to 20 bases. CDR3 residues: CASSDLSGALFRTQYF. The CDR3 nucleotides read TGTGCCAGCAGTGACCTGTCAGGGGCTCTGTTCAGGACCCAGTACTTC.

This chain uses TRBV15 with TRBJ1-1; 7 bases match TRBD1. V was clipped by 8 bases and J by 0 bases; unmatched bases: 6. The CDR3 spans 14 residues. Looked up from germline, CDR1 is LNHNV and CDR2 is YYDKDF (reference sequence). In DNA, the CDR3 is TGTGCCACCCAGCTGACAGGGATGAACACTGAAGCTTTCTTT. Translated, it gives CATQLTGMNTEAFF. The full variable domain, in which reference TRBV15 and TRBJ1-1 provide the parts outside the CDR3, is DAMVIQNPRYQVTQFGKPVTLSCSQTLNHNVMYWYQQKSSQAPKLLFHYYDKDFNNEADTPDNFQSRRPNTSFCFLDIRSPGLGDTAMYLCATQLTGMNTEAFFGQGTRLTVV.

This clone was picked up a small number of times. The chain links TRBV6-5 to TRBJ2-1; D is unclear. The V end was cut by 2 bases, the J end by 9 bases, with 11 bases between. Germline V gene data show CDR1 as MNHEY and CDR2 as SVGAGI. The length of the CDR3 is 13 residues. Here the CDR3 DNA reads TGTGCCAGCAGTTACAGGCAGGCACTTGAGCAGTTCTTC. It encodes CASSYRQALEQFF.

V and J are TRBV27 and TRBJ2-1; TRBD2 matches 7 bases. The V segment lost 4 bases and the J segment 1 base; nucleotides outside the gene matches: 4. CDR3 length equals 15 residues. Germline CDR1 MNHEY, CDR2 SMNVEV (reference sequence). CDR3 nucleotide sequence: TGTGCCAGCAGTTGGGGAGGGCATTCCTACAATGAGCAGTTCTTC. It codes for CASSWGGHSYNEQFF.

The rearrangement joins TRBV11-2 to TRBJ1-1, with TRBD1 identical over 7 bases. The CDR3 consists of 14 residues. In germline, CDR1 is SGHAT, CDR2 FQNNGV. The J segment lost 2 bases and the V segment lost 5 bases, leaving 5 bases of the junction unmatched. The CDR3: CASSRGQVNTEAFF. CDR3 DNA sequence: TGTGCCAGCAGCCGTGGACAGGTTAACACTGAAGCTTTCTTT.

A word on this clone: One junction end does not reproduce the germline sequence, and a read error may be involved. The V gene is TRBV7-7, the J gene TRBJ2-5; 8 bases line up with TRBD2. The DNA matches TRBJ2-7 better at its end, which makes the J call doubtful. Germline CDR1 is SSHAT and CDR2 is FNYEAQ (reference sequence). The CDR3 spans 12 residues. The CDR3 region is CASSKAGGEQYF. The DNA of the CDR3 is TGTGCTAGCAGCAAGGCGGGGGGCGAGCAGTACTTC.

The chain has TRBV5-1 and TRBJ1-1; the D gene is possibly TRBD1 (5 bases). The CDR3 is made up of 14 amino acids. V was trimmed by 3 bases and J by 5 bases, leaving 14 bases between them. The germline CDR1 and CDR2 sequences are SGHRS and YFSETQ. In nucleotides, the CDR3 is TGCGCCAGCAGCTGGCAGGGACTTGTAACTGAAGCTTTCTTT. It translates to CASSWQGLVTEAFF.

V and J are TRBV6-1 and TRBJ2-3; D is possibly TRBD2 (6 bases). This CDR3 region has 18 residues. From germline, CDR1 is MNHNS and CDR2 SASEGT. The V and J ends lost 0 bases and 0 bases respectively, with 16 bases between them. CDR3 nucleotide sequence: TGTGCCAGCAGTGAAGCGGTCCGACGGAGGGCGAGCACAGATACGCAGTATTTT. It codes for CASSEAVRRRASTDTQYF.

The gene calls are TRBV27 and TRBJ2-7; 8 nucleotides match TRBD2. The CDR3 is 14 residues long. In germline, CDR1 is MNHEY, CDR2 SMNVEV (reference sequence). The V and J ends lost 3 bases and 3 bases, in that order; junction bases with no gene match: 4. This CDR3 is CASSFQREFYEQYF. The DNA for the CDR3 is TGTGCCAGCAGTTTTCAGCGGGAGTTCTACGAGCAGTACTTC.

The V gene is TRBV10-3, the J gene TRBJ2-6, with 10 nucleotides matching TRBD1. The V gene end was trimmed by 10 bases and the J gene end by 0 bases; junction bases not matched to a gene: 15. The CDR3 length is 19 residues. Per the germline V gene, CDR1 is ENHRY and CDR2 is SYGVKD. The DNA of the CDR3 is TGTGCCACCCTCGACAGGGGGCGCAATAGGAGCTCTGGGGCCAACGTCCTGACTTTC. Residues: CATLDRGRNRSSGANVLTF.

The chain carries TRBV5-6 and TRBJ2-3; D call uncertain. The CDR3 covers 14 residues. V was clipped by 0 bases and J by 4 bases, with 9 bases between them. Germline CDR1 reads SGHDT; CDR2 reads YYEEEE. DNA of the CDR3: TGTGCCAGCAGCTTGGAACCGTCGGCAGATACGCAGTATTTT. Amino acid sequence: CASSLEPSADTQYF. Full variable domain (outside the CDR3, taken from reference TRBV5-6 and TRBJ2-3): DAGVTQSPTHLIKTRGQQVTLRCSPKSGHDTVSWYQQALGQGPQFIFQYYEEEERQRGNFPDRFSGHQFPNYSSELNVNALLLGDSALYLCASSLEPSADTQYFGPGTRLTVL.

This clone was counted a few times. V is TRBV27 and J is TRBJ2-5; possible D gene TRBD2, 5 bases. The germline V gene has CDR1 MNHEY and CDR2 SMNVEV (reference sequence). The CDR3 loop spans 14 amino acids. V lost 5 bases, J lost 3 bases, and 13 bases lay in between. The CDR3 loop is CASSGSRGKETQYF. The CDR3 DNA is TGTGCCAGCAGTGGGAGTCGGGGAAAAGAGACCCAGTACTTC.

The chain joins TRBV5-6 to TRBJ2-1; TRBD2 is a possible D gene (5 bases). Trimming took 0 bases from V and 0 from J, leaving 10 bases between them. The V gene's germline CDR1 is SGHDT and CDR2 YYEEEE. CDR3 length: 16 residues. The CDR3 DNA reads as TGTGCCAGCAGCTTGGTGGAGCGGCACTCCTACAATGAGCAGTTCTTC. Its translation is CASSLVERHSYNEQFF.

V usage is TRBV5-6 and J usage is TRBJ2-7, with D possibly TRBD1 on 5 matching bases. Germline V lookup: CDR1 SGHDT, CDR2 YYEEEE. V lost 1 base, J lost 0 bases, and 8 bases lay in between. This CDR3 spans 14 amino acids. CDR3 in amino acids: CASSLQGISYEQYF. In DNA form, the CDR3 reads TGTGCCAGCAGCTTGCAGGGTATCTCCTACGAGCAGTACTTC.

Regarding this clone: At the DNA level, this CDR3 is encoded by other sequences in the same sample as well. This sequence joins TRBV9 and TRBJ2-3, with unresolved D. Germline loops: CDR1 SGDLS, CDR2 YYNGEE. Trimming stripped 2 bases from V and 0 bases from J, with 7 bases between. This CDR3 has 14 amino acids. CDR3 in amino acids: CASSVLTSTDTQYF. Here the CDR3 DNA reads TGTGCCAGCAGCGTCCTGACTAGCACAGATACGCAGTATTTT.

This clone came up a few times. The genes are TRBV11-1 and TRBJ2-1; 9 bases fit TRBD1. The CDR3 totals 16 residues. The J segment lost 6 bases and the V segment lost 5 bases, leaving 11 bases of the junction unmatched. Germline V gives CDR1 SGHAT, CDR2 FQDESV (reference sequence). In nucleotides, the CDR3 is TGTGCCAGCAGCCCCCTCTTAGGGACAGGGAGCAATGAGCAGTTCTTC. This sequence encodes CASSPLLGTGSNEQFF.

CDR3 sequence: CASSQPQGKNTEAFF. In DNA form, the CDR3 reads TGTGCCAGCAGCCAACCCCAGGGGAAGAACACTGAAGCTTTCTTT. The chain links TRBV28 to TRBJ1-1; possible D gene TRBD1, 6 bases. V shed 6 bases and J shed 1 base, with 15 bases lying between them. CDR3 size: 15 residues. The germline gives CDR1 MDHEN, CDR2 SYDVKM.

This rearrangement joins TRBV7-9 to TRBJ2-3, with a possible D match to TRBD2 (5 bases). CDR3 size: 16 residues. Germline assignment: CDR1 SEHNR and CDR2 FQNEAQ (reference sequence). The germline V and J ends were trimmed by 1 base and 2 bases, with 13 bases remaining between them. CDR3 in DNA: TGTGCCAGCAGCTTAGGTAGGGAGTATAACACAGATACGCAGTATTTT. Its protein is CASSLGREYNTDTQYF.

The chain uses TRBV2 and TRBJ2-1; D ambiguous. The CDR3 loop spans 15 amino acids. CDR1 is SNHLY, CDR2 FYNNEI, per germline. V shed 8 bases and J shed 1 base, with 15 bases lying between them. CDR3 region: CASYLTRTSYNEQFF. The CDR3 nucleotides are TGTGCCAGCTACCTGACTCGTACGTCCTACAATGAGCAGTTCTTC.

J is TRBJ1-1 and V is TRBV29-1, with 8 bases matching TRBD1. Unmatched junction bases numbered 9, after V lost 5 bases and J lost 1 base. In germline, CDR1 is SQVTM, CDR2 ANQGSEA. The CDR3 is made up of 15 amino acids. DNA of the CDR3: TGCAGCGTTCCCCGACAGGGGAAGAGGAACACTGAAGCTTTCTTT. Translated: CSVPRQGKRNTEAFF.

This clone was detected a few times. The identical CDR3 is also encoded by other nucleotide sequences in the sample. The chain recombines TRBV19 with TRBJ1-2; D is ambiguous. Germline lookup yields CDR1 LNHDA and CDR2 SQIVND (reference sequence). Trimming took off 1 base at V and 7 bases at J, with 7 bases between the two ends. The CDR3 runs 12 residues. CDR3 in DNA: TGTGCCAGTAGTATAGGAGGAATTGGCTACACCTTC. As protein: CASSIGGIGYTF. The variable domain in full, with the rest retrieved from reference TRBV19 and TRBJ1-2, is DGGITQSPKYLFRKEGQNVTLSCEQNLNHDAMYWYRQDPGQGLRLIYYSQIVNDFQKGDIAEGYSVSREKKESFPLTVTSAQKNPTAFYLCASSIGGIGYTFGSGTRLTVV.

The chain has TRBV9 and TRBJ1-2; TRBD1 is a possible D gene (5 bases). V gave up 2 bases and J gave up 0 bases, with 14 bases separating them. The CDR3 spans 16 residues. Germline V gene data show CDR1 as SGDLS and CDR2 as YYNGEE. CDR3 sequence reads: CASSVPGRGANYGYTF. For the CDR3, the DNA is TGTGCCAGCAGCGTTCCAGGGAGGGGAGCTAACTATGGCTACACCTTC.

The chain uses TRBV19 and TRBJ1-2, with D unclear. The germline V gene has CDR1 LNHDA and CDR2 SQIVND (reference sequence). V dropped 2 bases and J dropped 0 bases, with 7 bases sitting between them. The length of the CDR3 is 14 residues. The DNA of the CDR3 is TGTGCCAGTAGTATAAAAGGAGCTAACTATGGCTACACCTTC. It encodes CASSIKGANYGYTF.